Each of the 14 T cell receptor beta chains below was sequenced from the same sample in a study of blood T cell repertoires in COVID-19. Clones were sequenced by immunoSEQ multiplex PCR, and TCRdb holds only the in-frame ones, with some missing. The sample shows under 70,000 clones, around 88% of them seen only once. Input material: peripheral blood. Receptors were obtained from a woman in her 70s with acute or convalescent COVID-19.

The chain employs TRBV9 and TRBJ1-4; 9 bases line up with TRBD1. The CDR3 runs 12 residues. Germline V gene sequence: CDR1 SGDLS, CDR2 YYNGEE. As DNA, the CDR3 is TGTGCTGACAGGGGGGTTATCAGGAAACTGTTTTTT. Translated, it gives CADRGVIRKLFF.

The genes are TRBV7-2 and TRBJ2-5; the D is unclear. V dropped 1 base and J dropped 3 bases, with 15 bases sitting between them. Germline loops: CDR1 SGHTA, CDR2 FQGNSA. The CDR3 totals 16 residues. Here the CDR3 reads CASSLEWVAPKETQYF. In DNA, the CDR3 is TGTGCCAGCAGCTTAGAATGGGTAGCCCCCAAAGAGACCCAGTACTTC. Together with reference TRBV7-2 and TRBJ2-5, the CDR3 gives the full variable domain: GAGVSQSPSNKVTEKGKDVELRCDPISGHTALYWYRQSLGQGLEFLIYFQGNSAPDKSGLPSDRFSAERTGGSVSTLTIQRTQQEDSAVYLCASSLEWVAPKETQYFGPGTRLLVL.

The genes are TRBV18 and TRBJ1-1; D is undetermined. CDR3 length equals 13 residues. Germline V CDR1 and CDR2: KGHSH, LQKENI. Trimming took off 5 bases at V and 1 base at J, with 8 bases between the two ends. The CDR3 sequence is CASSLSGNTEAFF. Written as DNA, the CDR3 is TGTGCCAGCTCATTATCAGGGAACACTGAAGCTTTCTTT. Variable domain in full (rest from reference TRBV18 and TRBJ1-1): NAGVMQNPRHLVRRRGQEARLRCSPMKGHSHVYWYRQLPEEGLKFMVYLQKENIIDESGMPKERFSAEFPKEGPSILRIQQVVRGDSAAYFCASSLSGNTEAFFGQGTRLTVV.

The chain joins TRBV11-1 to TRBJ1-1; 7 bases agree with TRBD1. This CDR3 region has 13 residues. V lost 6 bases and J lost 10; bases outside the gene matches: 11. The V gene's germline CDR1 is SGHAT and CDR2 FQDESV (reference sequence). CDR3 DNA: TGTGCCAGCAGACTGACAGGGAGTAATCGAGCTTTCTTT. Its translation is CASRLTGSNRAFF. The full variable domain, with the rest looked up from reference TRBV11-1 and TRBJ1-1, is EAEVAQSPRYKITEKSQAVAFWCDPISGHATLYWYRQILGQGPELLVQFQDESVVDDSQLPKDRFSAERLKGVDSTLKIQPAELGDSAMYLCASRLTGSNRAFFGQGTRLTVV.

The CDR3 nucleotides are TGCGCCAGCAGCTTGTCGGGTAGCGGGAGAGAGCAGTTCTTC. Translation gives CASSLSGSGREQFF. V gene TRBV5-1 combines with J gene TRBJ2-1, with 9 nucleotides matching TRBD2. CDR3 length: 14 amino acids. Looked up from germline, CDR1 is SGHRS and CDR2 is YFSETQ. V lost 1 base to trimming and J lost 10 bases; unmatched junction nucleotides: 6. The complete variable domain, with remaining parts taken from reference TRBV5-1 and TRBJ2-1, reads KAGVTQTPRYLIKTRGQQVTLSCSPISGHRSVSWYQQTPGQGLQFLFEYFSETQRNKGNFPGRFSGRQFSNSRSEMNVSTLELGDSALYLCASSLSGSGREQFFGPGTRLTVL.

The gene calls are TRBV2 and TRBJ1-2; D may be TRBD1 (6 bases). V lost 5 bases and J lost 4, with 14 bases in between. The CDR3 length is 14 residues. The germline CDR1 and CDR2 sequences are SNHLY and FYNNEI. CDR3 region: CASSLGQIPYGYTF. The CDR3 DNA reads TGTGCCAGCAGTCTTGGACAGATTCCCTATGGCTACACCTTC.

A few counts support this clone. The rearrangement uses TRBV19 and TRBJ2-7; 10 bases map to TRBD1. The CDR3 runs 14 residues. After removal of 4 bases from V and 3 bases from J, the junction contained 3 bases not matched to a gene. CDR1 is LNHDA and CDR2 is SQIVND in the germline V gene (reference sequence). The CDR3 sequence: CASSRGQGLYEQYF. CDR3 nucleotides: TGTGCCAGTAGTAGGGGACAGGGGCTCTACGAGCAGTACTTC.

The V call is TRBV5-5, the J call TRBJ1-1; D not resolved. The V end lost 0 bases, the J end lost 1 base, and 7 bases lay between the germline ends. The CDR3 is made up of 14 amino acids. Germline loops: CDR1 SGHKS, CDR2 YYEKEE (reference sequence). DNA of the CDR3: TGTGCCAGCAGCTTGGGACTGACGAACACTGAAGCTTTCTTT. The encoded protein is CASSLGLTNTEAFF.

V and J are TRBV11-2 and TRBJ2-3; D remains unclear. Germline V gene data show CDR1 as SGHAT and CDR2 as FQNNGV. This CDR3 is 13 amino acids long. With 1 base removed from V and 1 base from J, the gap between germline ends came to 3 bases. The CDR3 here is CASSLGGTDTQYF. CDR3 DNA sequence: TGTGCCAGCAGCTTAGGAGGCACAGATACGCAGTATTTT. The variable domain in full, with the rest retrieved from reference TRBV11-2 and TRBJ2-3, is EAGVAQSPRYKIIEKRQSVAFWCNPISGHATLYWYQQILGQGPKLLIQFQNNGVVDDSQLPKDRFSAERLKGVDSTLKIQPAKLEDSAVYLCASSLGGTDTQYFGPGTRLTVL.

This rearrangement joins TRBV6-6 to TRBJ1-5; 10 bases are a match to TRBD1. Germline V lookup: CDR1 MNHNY, CDR2 SVGAGI (reference sequence). CDR3 length: 15 residues. Unmatched junction bases numbered 10, after V lost 8 bases and J lost 6 bases. CDR3 loop: CASRQGQGMGQPQHF. The CDR3 DNA is TGTGCCAGCCGGCAGGGACAGGGGATGGGTCAGCCCCAGCATTTT.

The rearrangement links TRBV6-5 to TRBJ1-6, with TRBD1 matching 8 bases. V lost 8 bases, J lost 10 bases, and 7 bases stayed unmatched. The CDR3 contains 13 residues. CDR1 and CDR2 (germline): MNHEY, SVGAGI. The CDR3 bases are TGTGCCAGCCGGGACAGGAGGGACTCACCCCTCCACTTT. This codes for CASRDRRDSPLHF.

The rearrangement uses TRBV28 and TRBJ2-1; weak D call: TRBD2 (5 bases). Germline V gene sequence: CDR1 MDHEN, CDR2 SYDVKM. The CDR3 contains 15 residues. V was trimmed by 4 bases and J by 6 bases, leaving 16 bases between them. In DNA, the CDR3 is TGTGCCAGCAGTTGGGAGAGTGAGCTAGGCAATGAGCAGTTCTTC. Protein: CASSWESELGNEQFF.

As concerns this clone: Other DNA sequences in this specimen translate into the identical CDR3. The rearrangement joins TRBV5-1 to TRBJ1-5, with TRBD1 as a possible D gene (6 bases). The germline gives CDR1 SGHRS, CDR2 YFSETQ. There are 15 residues in the CDR3. The V end lost 0 bases, the J end lost 1 base, and 8 bases lay between the germline ends. This chain's CDR3 is CASSLEGGSNQPQHF. DNA for the CDR3: TGCGCCAGCAGCTTGGAGGGGGGGAGCAATCAGCCCCAGCATTTT.

V gene TRBV3-1 (or the pseudogene TRBV3-2) combines with J gene TRBJ1-2; TRBD1 aligns across 9 bases. V lost 4 bases and J lost 5; bases outside the gene matches: 8. The CDR3 sequence is 15 residues long. CDR1 and CDR2 from the germline V gene are LGHDT and YNNKEL (reference sequence). The chain's CDR3 is CASSRDPGQGYGYTF. The CDR3 DNA sequence: TGTGCCAGCAGCCGAGACCCGGGACAGGGTTATGGCTACACCTTC.